This is a list of T cell receptor beta chains from one sample in a study of T cells in Graves' hyperthyroidism and ophthalmopathy. MiXCR was run by TCRdb on the multiplex PCR reads, yielding one entry per CDR3 protein. The table records about 350,000 distinct CDR3 sequences, 15% to 20% of them present only once. Sample: blood. These receptors all stem from a woman aged 40 to 49 with Graves' ophthalmopathy. CDR3s include the opening cysteine and the closing phenylalanine or tryptophan. Fields, in order: D gene, V gene, J gene, clone size, CDR3 DNA, CDR3 protein. A D gene is named only where the DNA matches it firmly. Size values are once, few and many counts, or a class for expanded clones, and some rows have none.

>-|TRBV28|TRBJ1-1|many
TGTGCCAGCAGTTTAAGGGAATATCCTGAAGCTTTCTTT
CASSLREYPEAFF
>-|TRBV20-1|TRBJ2-7|-
TGCAGTGCTAGAGCTCGGGACTACGAGCAGTACTTC
CSARARDYEQYF
>-|TRBV6-1|TRBJ1-2|-
TGTGCCAGCAGCACAGGGCCCAACTATGGCTACACCTTC
CASSTGPNYGYTF
>TRBD1|TRBV6-5|TRBJ2-5|many
TGTGCCAGCAGATGGACAGGGCGGGAGACCCAGTACTTC
CASRWTGRETQYF
>TRBD2|TRBV10-2|TRBJ2-7|many
TGCGCCAGCAGTGAGTCGCGGACTAGCGGCTCCTACGAGCAGTACTTC
CASSESRTSGSYEQYF
>TRBD1|TRBV11-2|TRBJ2-7|-
TGTGCCAGCAACTTAGTATCGGGACAGTACGAGCAGTACTTC
CASNLVSGQYEQYF
>-|TRBV20-1|TRBJ1-5|many
TGCAGTGCTACGCGAGAGTCTTTTAATAGCAATCAGCCCCAGCATTTT
CSATRESFNSNQPQHF
>-|TRBV29-1|TRBJ2-2|many
TGCAGCGTTAAAGATACCGGGGAGCTGTTTTTT
CSVKDTGELFF
>-|TRBV28|TRBJ1-5|many
TGTGCCACTCGGGAACGGGGGGCTGGTCAGCCCCAGCATTTT
CATRERGAGQPQHF
>-|TRBV6-5|TRBJ2-7|many
TGTGCCAGCAGTCTACGGGGGATTGGGCGACGGGACGGATCCTACGAGCAGTACTTC
CASSLRGIGRRDGSYEQYF
>TRBD1|TRBV11-2|TRBJ2-7|many
TGTGCCAGCAGCTCTGAGGGACAGACCTACTCCTACGAGCAGTACTTC
CASSSEGQTYSYEQYF
>TRBD1|TRBV4-1|TRBJ2-5|many
TGCGCCAGCAGCCAAGAGCCGACAGGGGAGGAGACCCAGTACTTC
CASSQEPTGEETQYF
>-|TRBV6-1|TRBJ1-3|many
TGTGCCAGCAGTGAATCATTTTGGTCTGGAAACACCATATATTTT
CASSESFWSGNTIYF
>-|TRBV11-2|TRBJ1-1|many
TGTGCCAGCAGCCCTTGGAGGACCAACACTGAAGCTTTCTTT
CASSPWRTNTEAFF
>-|TRBV19|TRBJ2-2|many
TGTGCCAGTAGTATCAGGAGCGGATTTAACACCGGGGAGCTGTTTTTT
CASSIRSGFNTGELFF
>-|TRBV30|TRBJ1-1|-
TGTGCCTGGAGGTGGACCGGGAGGGATATGGGGACTGAAGCTTTCTTT
CAWRWTGRDMGTEAFF